What follows are 31 T cell receptor beta chains derived from one specimen sequenced in a study of T cell clusters in autoimmune cytopenias. TRB was amplified from roughly 250 ng of peripheral blood genomic DNA per sample. Multiplex touch-down PCR amplified TRB using TRB-A and TRB-B pools in one tube. TCRdb reprocessed the multiplex PCR reads and reports one entry per CDR3 protein, with no DNA. The sample spans several thousand distinct CDR3 sequences; the ten largest clones claim less than 35%. The same sample was also studied in work on T cell repertoires in aging, cancer and after chemotherapy.

The specimen was peripheral blood. These receptors came from a human donor in good health.

V and J are TRBV15 and TRBJ2-2; TCRdb's D call, TRBD2, is unchecked because there is no DNA. In germline, CDR1 is LNHNV, CDR2 YYDKDF (reference sequence). The CDR3 consists of 16 residues. The CDR3 sequence is CATSATGTRNTGELFF.

V and J are TRBV18 and TRBJ1-1; TCRdb names TRBD1, which stays unverified in the absence of DNA. Germline CDR1 KGHSH, CDR2 LQKENI. The CDR3 covers 13 residues. This CDR3 reads CASSRTGNTEAFF.

The gene calls are TRBV30 and TRBJ2-2; with no DNA, the TCRdb D assignment of TRBD2 cannot be verified. The length of the CDR3 is 18 residues. Germline assignment: CDR1 GTSNPN and CDR2 SVGIG (reference sequence). CDR3 in amino acids: CAWSVRASGRKNTGELFF.

CDR3 residues: CASSMTGNSNQPQHF. The chain uses TRBV19 and TRBJ1-5; checking the TCRdb D call of TRBD1 is not possible without DNA. CDR1 is LNHDA and CDR2 is SQIVND in the germline V gene (reference sequence). This CDR3 region has 15 residues.

CDR3 region: CASMIRGMNTEAFF. The chain recombines TRBV6-1 with TRBJ1-1. Germline V gives CDR1 MNHNS, CDR2 SASEGT. The CDR3 is made up of 14 amino acids.

This chain joins TRBV7-2 and TRBJ2-1; the D call of TRBD1 rests on TCRdb alone, since no DNA is present to check it. CDR1 and CDR2 (germline): SGHTA, FQGNSA. The CDR3 sequence is 15 residues long. CDR3 region: CASSLSGGAYNEQFF.

V usage is TRBV5-1 and J usage is TRBJ2-3; TCRdb designates TRBD1, a call that cannot be tested without DNA. The CDR3 sequence is 15 residues long. Germline values: CDR1 SGHRS, CDR2 YFSETQ. The CDR3 is CASSPQGSPTDTQYF.

This chain joins TRBV5-1 and TRBJ2-2. The germline gives CDR1 SGHRS, CDR2 YFSETQ. The CDR3 covers 13 residues. The CDR3 protein is CASSLGNTGELFF. Full variable domain (remainder filled in from reference TRBV5-1 and TRBJ2-2): KAGVTQTPRYLIKTRGQQVTLSCSPISGHRSVSWYQQTPGQGLQFLFEYFSETQRNKGNFPGRFSGRQFSNSRSEMNVSTLELGDSALYLCASSLGNTGELFFGEGSRLTVL.

The chain joins TRBV6-5 to TRBJ1-6; TCRdb reports TRBD1, a call that lacks DNA to check it against. CDR1 is MNHEY and CDR2 is SVGAGI in the germline V gene. The CDR3 is 13 residues long. The CDR3 here is CASTPVEGSPLHF.

J is TRBJ2-3 and V is TRBV6-2 or TRBV6-3; without DNA, the TCRdb call of TRBD1 cannot be checked. The V gene's germline CDR1 is MNHEY and CDR2 SVGEGT. This CDR3 is 14 amino acids long. The CDR3 loop reads CASNRDLATDTQYF.

The J gene is TRBJ1-1, the V gene TRBV6-1. The CDR3 runs 11 residues. The germline gives CDR1 MNHNS, CDR2 SASEGT. The CDR3 loop reads CASSVVDKAFF.

The chain joins TRBV6-5 to TRBJ2-2; no DNA is available, so the TRBD2 call from TCRdb remains unchecked. Germline CDR1 is MNHEY and CDR2 is SVGAGI. CDR3 length equals 19 residues. The CDR3 is CASSYSSPTSPGDTGELFF.

The rearrangement joins TRBV6-6 to TRBJ1-2; TCRdb selects TRBD1, and the lack of DNA leaves this call unchecked. The CDR3 contains 17 residues. The germline V gene has CDR1 MNHNY and CDR2 SVGAGI (reference sequence). CDR3 sequence reads: CASSYSADWDRNYGYTF.

The V and J genes are TRBV6-5 and TRBJ1-5. Per the germline V gene, CDR1 is MNHEY and CDR2 is SVGAGI. This CDR3 contains 13 residues. CDR3 in amino acids: CASSQVSNQPQHF.

The V gene is TRBV27, the J gene TRBJ2-2; TCRdb's D call of TRBD1 is untestable without DNA. From germline, CDR1 is MNHEY and CDR2 SMNVEV (reference sequence). The CDR3 contains 17 residues. The CDR3 here is CASSPYFGQIDTGELFF.

Judged by frequency, this clonotype is medium-sized. V gene TRBV6-5 combines with J gene TRBJ2-5; TCRdb calls TRBD1, which cannot be checked without DNA. The germline CDR1 and CDR2 sequences are MNHEY and SVGAGI. This CDR3 is 13 amino acids long. CDR3 amino acids: CASSEGTQETQYF.

The rearrangement joins TRBV30 to TRBJ2-7; lacking DNA, the TRBD2 call made by TCRdb goes unchecked. This CDR3 has 15 residues. Germline lookup yields CDR1 GTSNPN and CDR2 SVGIG (reference sequence). CDR3 protein: CAWSVLLAGGGEQYF.

The chain links TRBV19 to TRBJ1-1; TCRdb's D call, TRBD1, is unchecked because there is no DNA. Germline V gene sequence: CDR1 LNHDA, CDR2 SQIVND (reference sequence). The CDR3 spans 16 residues. CDR3 residues: CASNSPGQGQDTEAFF.

This clonotype is identified as medium-sized from frequency. V is TRBV29-1 and J is TRBJ1-3. CDR3 length: 14 residues. Germline V gene lookup returns CDR1 SQVTM and CDR2 ANQGSEA. The CDR3 here is CSASDLASGNTIYF.

This clonotype is classed as medium-sized by frequency. The genes are TRBV29-1 and TRBJ2-7; lacking DNA, the TRBD1 call made by TCRdb goes unchecked. CDR3 length: 13 residues. Germline V gene data show CDR1 as SQVTM and CDR2 as ANQGSEA. The CDR3 reads CSAGARGLNEQYF.

This clonotype is deemed medium-sized by its frequency. The CDR3 sequence: CASSILGETQYF. This sequence joins TRBV19 and TRBJ2-5. The CDR3 is 12 amino acids. CDR1 is LNHDA, CDR2 SQIVND, per germline (reference sequence). The full variable domain, with the rest looked up from reference TRBV19 and TRBJ2-5, is DGGITQSPKYLFRKEGQNVTLSCEQNLNHDAMYWYRQDPGQGLRLIYYSQIVNDFQKGDIAEGYSVSREKKESFPLTVTSAQKNPTAFYLCASSILGETQYFGPGTRLLVL.

The chain recombines TRBV15 with TRBJ1-5. The CDR3 runs 13 residues. The germline gives CDR1 LNHNV, CDR2 YYDKDF (reference sequence). The CDR3: CATSRDEDQPQHF.

Measured by frequency, this clonotype is medium-sized. V is TRBV6-4 and J is TRBJ2-6. The CDR3 loop spans 14 amino acids. The germline V gene has CDR1 MRHNA and CDR2 SNTAGT. The CDR3 loop reads CASSDISGANVLTF.

The rearrangement links TRBV18 to TRBJ1-3; TCRdb's D gene call, TRBD1, goes unchecked for lack of DNA. The CDR3 is 16 residues long. Germline values: CDR1 KGHSH, CDR2 LQKENI. CDR3 protein: CASSPTNRPSGNTIYF.

The V gene is TRBV30, the J gene TRBJ1-3. The CDR3 loop spans 15 amino acids. CDR1 is GTSNPN, CDR2 SVGIG, per germline (reference sequence). The CDR3 sequence is CAWSVQGGTGNTIYF.

The V and J genes are TRBV19 and TRBJ1-5; TCRdb's D gene call, TRBD1, goes unchecked for lack of DNA. CDR1 LNHDA and CDR2 SQIVND come from the germline V gene (reference sequence). CDR3 size: 15 residues. The CDR3 here is CTSSWTQGSNQPQHF.

The rearrangement joins TRBV6-5 to TRBJ2-5; the D call from TCRdb, TRBD1, cannot be confirmed without DNA. This CDR3 region has 14 residues. The germline CDR1 and CDR2 sequences are MNHEY and SVGAGI. The CDR3 protein is CASRSAGTLETQYF.

V and J are TRBV19 and TRBJ1-5; TCRdb picks TRBD1, but there is no DNA to check that call. From germline, CDR1 is LNHDA and CDR2 SQIVND (reference sequence). CDR3 length: 14 amino acids. This CDR3 is CASSQGYSNQPQHF.

The V gene is TRBV6-6, the J gene TRBJ2-5; TCRdb calls TRBD2, which cannot be checked without DNA. Germline values: CDR1 MNHNY, CDR2 SVGAGI (reference sequence). The CDR3 is 16 amino acids. CDR3 sequence: CASSYGAAGGGETQYF.

By frequency, this clonotype is medium-sized. CDR3 loop: CASSTPVLGAGENGELFF. The chain recombines TRBV6-6 with TRBJ2-2; there is no DNA to check the TCRdb D call of TRBD2. The CDR3 is 18 amino acids. Germline CDR1 reads MNHNY; CDR2 reads SVGAGI (reference sequence).

This chain connects TRBV5-5 to TRBJ1-5. Germline CDR1 is SGHKS and CDR2 is YYEKEE (reference sequence). The CDR3 sequence is 16 residues long. The CDR3: CASSSWDYDRNQPQHF.